One sample yielded the 2 T cell receptor beta chains listed below, sequenced in a study of spatial heterogeneity in lung cancer. The sample's time point: sample taken at primary tumor resection. Whole RNA was taken from tumor, nontumor lung or frozen PBMC; it was then sequenced unsorted. TCRdb re-derived calls from the 5' RACE reads in MiXCR, one entry per CDR3 protein. This table holds 48,000 or so distinct CDR3 sequences, approximately 5.7% found once. This specimen consisted of PBMCs, obtained at surgery. The receptors shown here come from a male donor with early-stage non-small cell lung cancer.

The J gene is TRBJ2-1, the V gene TRBV19; 11 bases are shared with TRBD2. This CDR3 is 16 amino acids long. The germline gives CDR1 LNHDA, CDR2 SQIVND (reference sequence). Trimming took 6 bases from V and 6 from J; bases not matched to a gene: 10. The CDR3 protein is CASSQLAGASSNEQFF. CDR3 nucleotide sequence: TGTGCCAGTAGCCAACTAGCGGGAGCCTCGAGCAATGAGCAGTTCTTC.

There are many counts of this clonotype. The chain uses TRBV13 and TRBJ2-7, with 7 bases lining up with TRBD2. V gave up 7 bases and J gave up 1 base; unmatched junction bases: 7. This CDR3 is built from 14 residues. The germline CDR1 and CDR2 sequences are PRHDT and FYEKMQ (reference sequence). Written as DNA, the CDR3 is TGTGCCAGCAAAAACAGCGGGGCTTCCTACGAGCAGTACTTC. It encodes CASKNSGASYEQYF.